This entry features one T cell receptor beta chain sequence. What it recognizes is unknown. Each of the sorted populations had a purity greater than 95%. These data come from a study of beta chain features in type 1 diabetes. Overall study findings and caveats: Shorter TCRB CDR3s, moderately but significantly so, were found in Type 1 diabetes patients in all four CD4+ subsets. Resolution of whether HLA type affects TCRB rearrangement was not achieved here. For patients and controls alike, PCR might favor shorter templates to the same degree.

Expressed TCRB transcripts got sequenced, as all isolated RNA was reverse transcribed. Using immunoSEQ multiplex PCR, the repertoire was profiled, and TCRdb retains in-frame clones only, with some absent. Of 150,000 to 190,000 clones in the sample, 11% were seen once. The V and J ends lost 0 bases and 7 bases respectively, with 13 bases between them. CDR3 length: 15 residues. Germline V CDR1 and CDR2: SGHTA, FQGNSA. Sequenced: central memory CD4+ T cells from blood. The chain joins TRBV7-2 to TRBJ1-3; unclear D gene. This receptor was identified in a man aged 18-30 years in good health. DNA of the CDR3: TGTGCCAGCAGCTTAGCGCGGGCCGTCGGTAACACCATATATTTT. The encoded protein is CASSLARAVGNTIYF.